These 13 T cell receptor beta chains were sequenced from one sample in a study of T cells in tumors after PD-1 blockade. Using immunoSEQ multiplex PCR, the repertoire was profiled, and TCRdb retains in-frame clones only, with some absent. Among 40,000 to 55,000 clones listed, just under 80% were seen once. Material: PBMCs, obtained before anti-PD-1 treatment. The receptors were gathered from a human donor with basal cell carcinoma.

The chain couples TRBV5-1 to TRBJ2-7; 11 bases are shared with TRBD2. CDR3 size: 15 residues. Germline V gives CDR1 SGHRS, CDR2 YFSETQ. The junction had 4 bases not matched to a gene; V was cut back by 4 bases and J by 1 base. The CDR3 sequence is CASSQGLAESYEQYF. As DNA, the CDR3 is TGCGCCAGCAGCCAGGGACTAGCGGAGTCCTACGAGCAGTACTTC.

The chain is built from TRBV3-1 (or the pseudogene TRBV3-2) and TRBJ2-7; 10 bases agree with TRBD1. Losses at the gene ends were 1 base for V and 6 bases for J; bases not matched to a gene: 6. This CDR3 is 15 amino acids long. The germline gives CDR1 LGHDT, CDR2 YNNKEL (reference sequence). CDR3 coding DNA: TGTGCCAGCAGCCAAGGACAGGGGGCGCTTGGCGAGCAGTACTTC. Translation: CASSQGQGALGEQYF.

On this clone itself: One end of the junction varies from germline; a read error may be responsible. J is TRBJ2-1 and V is TRBV7-7, with TRBD1 identical over 8 bases. The CDR3 spans 15 residues. CDR1 and CDR2 from the germline V gene are SSHAT and FNYEAQ (reference sequence). Here the CDR3 DNA reads TGTGCTAGCAGCTTAGGACAGGGTTATGTGAATGAGCAGTTCTTC. This sequence encodes CASSLGQGYVNEQFF.

This clone appeared a few times. V and J are TRBV7-9 and TRBJ2-2; D gene unclear. CDR3 length equals 15 residues. Germline V CDR1 and CDR2: SEHNR, FQNEAQ (reference sequence). Trimming removed 1 base from V and 3 bases from J, with 9 bases in between. The CDR3 here is CASSLGRWDTGELFF. Written as DNA, the CDR3 is TGTGCCAGCAGCTTAGGGCGGTGGGACACCGGGGAGCTGTTTTTT.

The chain uses TRBV5-4 and TRBJ2-7; the D call may be TRBD1 or TRBD2 (5 bases each). CDR3 length equals 14 residues. V was trimmed by 4 bases and J by 0 bases, leaving 11 bases between them. Germline CDR1 is SGHNT and CDR2 is YYREEE (reference sequence). DNA of the CDR3: TGTGCCAGCAGCAGGGACCAATCCTCCTACGAGCAGTACTTC. Its translation: CASSRDQSSYEQYF.

This clone was picked up one time. V gene TRBV24-1 combines with J gene TRBJ2-1, with 9 bases aligning to TRBD1. With 1 base clipped from V and 6 bases from J, the junction kept 6 bases outside the gene matches. The CDR3 covers 16 residues. The germline CDR1 and CDR2 sequences are KGHDR and SFDVKD. CDR3 DNA: TGTGCCACCAGTGATTTCGAGGACAGGGGAGGCAATGAGCAGTTCTTC. The encoded protein is CATSDFEDRGGNEQFF.

The chain is built from TRBV19 and TRBJ1-1, with 8 bases lining up with TRBD1. Germline V gives CDR1 LNHDA, CDR2 SQIVND (reference sequence). V trimming: 4 bases; J trimming: 2 bases; junction bases outside the gene matches: 15. This CDR3 region has 18 residues. The CDR3 spells CASSTFPFWTGKNTEAFF. The CDR3 region has the DNA TGTGCCAGTAGTACCTTCCCATTCTGGACAGGGAAAAACACTGAAGCTTTCTTT.

V usage is TRBV6-6 and J usage is TRBJ2-7, with D tentatively TRBD2 (5 bases). The CDR3 has 14 amino acids. CDR1 is MNHNY, CDR2 SVGAGI, per germline (reference sequence). The V gene lost 4 bases and the J gene lost 3 bases, with 13 bases spanning the gap. Here the CDR3 reads CASSSTRDGYEQYF. CDR3 coding DNA: TGTGCCAGCAGTTCCACTCGGGATGGCTACGAGCAGTACTTC.

The genes are TRBV5-6 and TRBJ2-7, with D uncertain. The V end lost 1 base, the J end lost 6 bases, and 11 bases lay between the germline ends. Looked up from germline, CDR1 is SGHDT and CDR2 is YYEEEE. This CDR3 is built from 13 residues. CDR3 protein: CASSLYTTGEQYF. The CDR3 region has the DNA TGTGCCAGCAGCTTGTACACGACCGGCGAGCAGTACTTC.

The chain joins TRBV9 to TRBJ1-3, with D possibly TRBD1 on 5 matching bases. The germline V gene encodes CDR1 SGDLS and CDR2 YYNGEE. The V and J ends lost 3 bases and 0 bases respectively, with 13 bases between them. The CDR3 spans 16 residues. The CDR3 nucleotides read TGTGCCAGCAGCGCCCGGGGGGGAAACTCTGGAAACACCATATATTTT. Translating it yields CASSARGGNSGNTIYF.

The chain couples TRBV9 to TRBJ2-1, with 9 bases matching TRBD2. The V gene end was trimmed by 3 bases and the J gene end by 0 bases; junction bases not matched to a gene: 10. CDR3 length: 18 amino acids. Looked up from germline, CDR1 is SGDLS and CDR2 is YYNGEE. CDR3 sequence (DNA): TGTGCCAGCAGCGAATGGCTAGCGGGAAGTAGCTCCTACAATGAGCAGTTCTTC. Translated, it gives CASSEWLAGSSSYNEQFF. Drawing the rest from reference TRBV9 and TRBJ2-1, the complete variable domain is DSGVTQTPKHLITATGQRVTLRCSPRSGDLSVYWYQQSLDQGLQFLIQYYNGEERAKGNILERFSAQQFPDLHSELNLSSLELGDSALYFCASSEWLAGSSSYNEQFFGPGTRLTVL.

The chain joins TRBV28 to TRBJ2-7, with D possibly being TRBD2 (5 bases). V lost 8 bases and J 3 bases, leaving 11 bases between the germline ends. Per germline, CDR1 MDHEN and CDR2 SYDVKM. This CDR3 has 12 amino acids. This CDR3 is CASLGENYEQYF. The CDR3, as DNA: TGTGCCAGCCTTGGGGAGAACTACGAGCAGTACTTC.

This clone was seen only a few times. The chain combines TRBV4-1 with TRBJ2-3, with 10 bases that match TRBD1. Germline CDR1 MGHRA, CDR2 YSYEKL. V shed 4 bases and J 4 bases; nucleotides not matched to a gene: 8. This CDR3 has 16 amino acids. In nucleotides, the CDR3 is TGCGCCAGCAGCCCACAGGGACAGGGGCTAGCAGATACGCAGTATTTT. This encodes CASSPQGQGLADTQYF.